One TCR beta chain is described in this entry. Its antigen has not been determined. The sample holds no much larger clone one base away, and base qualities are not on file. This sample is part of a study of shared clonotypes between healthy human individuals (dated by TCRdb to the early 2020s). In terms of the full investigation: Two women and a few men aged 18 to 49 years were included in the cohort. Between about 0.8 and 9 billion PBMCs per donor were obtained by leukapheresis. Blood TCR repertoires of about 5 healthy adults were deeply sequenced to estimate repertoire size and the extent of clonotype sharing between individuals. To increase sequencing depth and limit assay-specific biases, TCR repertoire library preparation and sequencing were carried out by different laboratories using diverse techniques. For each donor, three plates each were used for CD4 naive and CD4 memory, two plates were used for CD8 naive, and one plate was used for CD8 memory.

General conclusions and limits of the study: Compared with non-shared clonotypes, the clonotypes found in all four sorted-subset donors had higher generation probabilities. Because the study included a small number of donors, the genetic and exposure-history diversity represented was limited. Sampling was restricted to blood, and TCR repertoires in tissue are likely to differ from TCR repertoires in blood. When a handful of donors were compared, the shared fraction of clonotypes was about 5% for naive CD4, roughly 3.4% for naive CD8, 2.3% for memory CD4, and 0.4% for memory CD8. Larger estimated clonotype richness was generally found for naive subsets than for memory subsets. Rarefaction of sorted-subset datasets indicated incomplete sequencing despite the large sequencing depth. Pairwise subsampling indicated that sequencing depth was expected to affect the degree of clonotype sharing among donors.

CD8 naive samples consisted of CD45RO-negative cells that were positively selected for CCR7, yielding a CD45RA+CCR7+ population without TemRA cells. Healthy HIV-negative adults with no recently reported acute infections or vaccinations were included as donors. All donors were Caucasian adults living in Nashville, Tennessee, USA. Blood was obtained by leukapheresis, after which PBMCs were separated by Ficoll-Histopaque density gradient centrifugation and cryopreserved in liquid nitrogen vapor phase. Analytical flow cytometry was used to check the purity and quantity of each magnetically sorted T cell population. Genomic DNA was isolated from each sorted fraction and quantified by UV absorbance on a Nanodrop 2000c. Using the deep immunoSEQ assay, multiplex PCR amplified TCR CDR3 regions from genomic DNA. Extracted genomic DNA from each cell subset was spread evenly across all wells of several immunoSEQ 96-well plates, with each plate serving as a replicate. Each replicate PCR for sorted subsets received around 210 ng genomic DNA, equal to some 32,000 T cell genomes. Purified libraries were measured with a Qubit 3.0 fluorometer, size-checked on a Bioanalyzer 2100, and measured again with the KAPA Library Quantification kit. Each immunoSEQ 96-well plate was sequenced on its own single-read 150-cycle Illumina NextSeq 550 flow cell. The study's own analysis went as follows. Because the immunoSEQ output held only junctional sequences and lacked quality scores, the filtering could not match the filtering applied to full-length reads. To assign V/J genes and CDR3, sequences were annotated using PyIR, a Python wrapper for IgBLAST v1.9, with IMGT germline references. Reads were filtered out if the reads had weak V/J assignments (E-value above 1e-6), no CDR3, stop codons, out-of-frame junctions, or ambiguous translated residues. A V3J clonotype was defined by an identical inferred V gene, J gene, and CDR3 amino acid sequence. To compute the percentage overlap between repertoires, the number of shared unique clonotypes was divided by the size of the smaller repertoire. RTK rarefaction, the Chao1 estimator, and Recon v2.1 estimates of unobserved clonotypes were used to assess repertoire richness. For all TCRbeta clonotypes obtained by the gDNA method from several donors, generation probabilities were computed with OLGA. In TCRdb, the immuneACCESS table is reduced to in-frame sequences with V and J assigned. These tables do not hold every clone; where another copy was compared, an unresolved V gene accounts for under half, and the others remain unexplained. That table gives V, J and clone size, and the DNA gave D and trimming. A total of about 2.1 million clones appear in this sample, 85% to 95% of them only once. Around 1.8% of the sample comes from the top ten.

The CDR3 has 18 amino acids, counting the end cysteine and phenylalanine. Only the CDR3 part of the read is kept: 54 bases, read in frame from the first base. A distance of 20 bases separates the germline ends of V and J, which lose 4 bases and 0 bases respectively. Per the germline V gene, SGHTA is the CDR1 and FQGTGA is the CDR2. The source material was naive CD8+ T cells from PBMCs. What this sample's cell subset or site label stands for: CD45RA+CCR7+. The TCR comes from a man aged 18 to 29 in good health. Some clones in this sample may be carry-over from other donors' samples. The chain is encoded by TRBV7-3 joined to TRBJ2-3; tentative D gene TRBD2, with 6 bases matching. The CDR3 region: CASSSWAGLYSSTDTQYF. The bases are TGTGCCAGCAGCTCTTGGGCCGGACTATACTCTAGCACAGATACGCAGTATTTT. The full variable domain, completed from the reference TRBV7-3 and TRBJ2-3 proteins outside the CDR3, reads GAGVSQTPSNKVTEKGKYVELRCDPISGHTALYWYRQSLGQGPEFLIYFQGTGAADDSGLPNDRFFAVRPEGSVSTLKIQRTERGDSAVYLCASSSWAGLYSSTDTQYFGPGTRLTVL.